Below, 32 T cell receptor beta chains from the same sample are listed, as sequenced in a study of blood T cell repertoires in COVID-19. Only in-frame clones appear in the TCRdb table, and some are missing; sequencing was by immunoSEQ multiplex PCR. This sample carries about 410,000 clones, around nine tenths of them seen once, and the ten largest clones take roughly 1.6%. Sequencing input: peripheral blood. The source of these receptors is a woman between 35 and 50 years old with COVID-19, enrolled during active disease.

CDR3 bases: TGTGCCAGCAGACAGGAGAAGTTCACTGAAGCTTTCTTT. Protein product: CASRQEKFTEAFF. The chain has TRBV6-4 and TRBJ1-1, with D tentatively TRBD1 (5 bases). CDR3 size: 13 residues. V lost 6 bases and J 4 bases, leaving 12 bases between the germline ends. Per the germline V gene, CDR1 is MRHNA and CDR2 is SNTAGT.

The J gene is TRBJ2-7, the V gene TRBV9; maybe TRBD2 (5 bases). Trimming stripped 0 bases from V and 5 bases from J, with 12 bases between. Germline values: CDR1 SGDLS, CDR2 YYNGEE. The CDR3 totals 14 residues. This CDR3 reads CASSVGVANHEQYF. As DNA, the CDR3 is TGTGCCAGCAGCGTAGGAGTAGCGAACCACGAGCAGTACTTC.

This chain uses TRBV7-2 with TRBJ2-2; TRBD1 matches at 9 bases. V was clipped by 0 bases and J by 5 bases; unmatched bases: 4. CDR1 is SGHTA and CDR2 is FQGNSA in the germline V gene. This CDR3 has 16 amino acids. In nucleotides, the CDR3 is TGTGCCAGCAGCTTAGCCGGGACAGGGCGTACCGGGGAGCTGTTTTTT. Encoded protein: CASSLAGTGRTGELFF.

The CDR3 here is CASSPTGQGAKDEQFF. The CDR3 DNA reads as TGTGCCAGCAGCCCGACGGGACAGGGGGCAAAGGATGAGCAGTTCTTC. The chain uses TRBV5-6 and TRBJ2-1; 12 positions agree with TRBD1. The junction had 10 bases not matched to a gene; V was cut back by 4 bases and J by 8 bases. Per the germline V gene, CDR1 is SGHDT and CDR2 is YYEEEE. This CDR3 is 16 amino acids long.

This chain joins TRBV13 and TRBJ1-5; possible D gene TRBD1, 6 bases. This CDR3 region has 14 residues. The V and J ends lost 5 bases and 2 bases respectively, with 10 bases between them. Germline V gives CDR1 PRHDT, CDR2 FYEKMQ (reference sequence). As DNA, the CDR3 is TGTGCCAGCAGCCTCCCAGGGGGCAATCAGCCCCAGCATTTT. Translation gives CASSLPGGNQPQHF.

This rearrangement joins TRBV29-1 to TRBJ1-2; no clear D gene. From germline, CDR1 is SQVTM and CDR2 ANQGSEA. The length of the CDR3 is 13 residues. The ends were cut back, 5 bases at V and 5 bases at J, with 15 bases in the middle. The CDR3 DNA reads TGCAGCGTTCCGAAACTAAATCTTTATGGCTACACCTTC. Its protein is CSVPKLNLYGYTF. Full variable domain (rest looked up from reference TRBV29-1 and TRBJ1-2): SAVISQKPSRDICQRGTSLTIQCQVDSQVTMMFWYRQQPGQSLTLIATANQGSEATYESGFVIDKFPISRPNLTFSTLTVSNMSPEDSSIYLCSVPKLNLYGYTFGSGTRLTVV.

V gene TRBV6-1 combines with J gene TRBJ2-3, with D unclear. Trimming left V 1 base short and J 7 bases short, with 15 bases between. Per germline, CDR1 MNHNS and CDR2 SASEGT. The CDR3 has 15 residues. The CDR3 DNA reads TGTGCCAGCAGTGAAGGGCAGGCCCTCAGCTATACGCAGTATTTT. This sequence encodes CASSEGQALSYTQYF.

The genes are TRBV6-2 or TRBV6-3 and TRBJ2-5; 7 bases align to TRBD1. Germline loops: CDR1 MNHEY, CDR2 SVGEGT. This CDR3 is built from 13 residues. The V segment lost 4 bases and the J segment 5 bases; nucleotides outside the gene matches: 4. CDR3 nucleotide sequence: TGTGCCAGCAGTTCACAGGGGTGGGAGACCCAGTACTTC. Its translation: CASSSQGWETQYF.

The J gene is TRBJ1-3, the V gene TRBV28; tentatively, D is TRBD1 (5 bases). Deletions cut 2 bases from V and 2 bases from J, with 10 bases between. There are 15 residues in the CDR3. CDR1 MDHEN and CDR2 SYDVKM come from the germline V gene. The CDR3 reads CASSLTGEAGNTIYF. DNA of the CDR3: TGTGCCAGCAGTTTAACGGGGGAAGCTGGAAACACCATATATTTT. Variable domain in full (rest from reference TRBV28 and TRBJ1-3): DVKVTQSSRYLVKRTGEKVFLECVQDMDHENMFWYRQDPGLGLRLIYFSYDVKMKEKGDIPEGYSVSREKKERFSLILESASTNQTSMYLCASSLTGEAGNTIYFGEGSWLTVV.

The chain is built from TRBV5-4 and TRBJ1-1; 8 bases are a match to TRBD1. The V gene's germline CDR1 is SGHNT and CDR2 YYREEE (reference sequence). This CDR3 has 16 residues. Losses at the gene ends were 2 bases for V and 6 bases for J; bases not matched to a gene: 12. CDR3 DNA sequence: TGTGCCAGCAGCTTAGGTCAGGGGGCAAGTTTTGCTGAAGCTTTCTTT. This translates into CASSLGQGASFAEAFF.

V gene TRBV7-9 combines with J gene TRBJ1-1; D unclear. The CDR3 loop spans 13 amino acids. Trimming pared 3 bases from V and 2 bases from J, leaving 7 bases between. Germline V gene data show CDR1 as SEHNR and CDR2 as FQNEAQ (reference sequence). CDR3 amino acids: CASSFQANTEAFF. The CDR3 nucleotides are TGTGCCAGCAGCTTTCAAGCTAACACTGAAGCTTTCTTT.

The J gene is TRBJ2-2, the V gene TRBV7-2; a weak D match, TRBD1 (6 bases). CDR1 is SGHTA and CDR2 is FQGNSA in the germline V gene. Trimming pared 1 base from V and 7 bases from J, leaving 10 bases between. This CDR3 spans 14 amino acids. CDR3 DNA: TGTGCCAGCAGCTTAGACAGGGTCGGCGGGGAGCTGTTTTTT. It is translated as CASSLDRVGGELFF.

The CDR3 is CASSKGKILNEKLFF. CDR3 DNA sequence: TGTGCCAGTAGTAAGGGGAAGATCCTTAATGAAAAACTGTTTTTT. This chain joins TRBV19 and TRBJ1-4, with D possibly matching TRBD1 (5 bases). The CDR3 is 15 amino acids. The germline V gene has CDR1 LNHDA and CDR2 SQIVND (reference sequence). The V end lost 4 bases, the J end lost 4 bases, and 13 bases lay between the germline ends. The complete variable domain, with remaining parts taken from reference TRBV19 and TRBJ1-4, reads DGGITQSPKYLFRKEGQNVTLSCEQNLNHDAMYWYRQDPGQGLRLIYYSQIVNDFQKGDIAEGYSVSREKKESFPLTVTSAQKNPTAFYLCASSKGKILNEKLFFGSGTQLSVL.

CDR3 DNA: TGCGCCAGCAGCCAAGGGGACAGGGAGTATGGCTACACCTTC. This gives the protein CASSQGDREYGYTF. The chain carries TRBV4-3 and TRBJ1-2; 9 positions match TRBD1. The CDR3 runs 14 residues. Per germline, CDR1 LGHNA and CDR2 YSLEER. The ends lost 1 base at V and 5 bases at J; junction bases unmatched: 2.

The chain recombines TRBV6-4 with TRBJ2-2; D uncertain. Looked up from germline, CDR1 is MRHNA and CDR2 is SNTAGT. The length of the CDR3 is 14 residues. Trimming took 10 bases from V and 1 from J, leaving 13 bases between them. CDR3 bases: TGTGCCACCTCCGGGTCAAGGAACACCGGGGAGCTGTTTTTT. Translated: CATSGSRNTGELFF.

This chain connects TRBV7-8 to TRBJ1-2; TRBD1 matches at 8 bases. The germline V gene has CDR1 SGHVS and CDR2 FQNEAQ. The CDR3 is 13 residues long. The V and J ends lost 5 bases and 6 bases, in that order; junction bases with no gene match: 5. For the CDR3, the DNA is TGTGCCAGCAGCGTACAGGGGGAACATGGCTACACCTTC. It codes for CASSVQGEHGYTF. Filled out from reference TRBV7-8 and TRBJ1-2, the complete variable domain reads GAGVSQSPRYKVAKRGQDVALRCDPISGHVSLFWYQQALGQGPEFLTYFQNEAQLDKSGLPSDRFFAERPEGSVSTLKIQRTQQEDSAVYLCASSVQGEHGYTFGSGTRLTVV.

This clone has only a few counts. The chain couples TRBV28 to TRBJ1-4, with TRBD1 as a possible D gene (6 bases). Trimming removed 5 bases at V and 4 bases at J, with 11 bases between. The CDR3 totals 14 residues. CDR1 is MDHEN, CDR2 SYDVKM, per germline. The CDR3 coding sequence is TGTGCCAGCAGTCCAGGGGCCCTTAATGAAAAACTGTTTTTT. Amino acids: CASSPGALNEKLFF.

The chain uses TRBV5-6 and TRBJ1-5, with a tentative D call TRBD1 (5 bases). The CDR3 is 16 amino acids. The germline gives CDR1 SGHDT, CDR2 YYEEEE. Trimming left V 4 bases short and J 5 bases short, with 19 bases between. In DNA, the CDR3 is TGTGCCAGCAGCAGGACCTCAGGGTCTTTTTATCAGCCCCAGCATTTT. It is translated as CASSRTSGSFYQPQHF.

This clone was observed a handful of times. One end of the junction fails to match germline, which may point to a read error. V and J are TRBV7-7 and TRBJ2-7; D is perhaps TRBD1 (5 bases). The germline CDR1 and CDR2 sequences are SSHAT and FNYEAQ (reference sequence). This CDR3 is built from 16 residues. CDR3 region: CASSPIQGYDSYEQYF. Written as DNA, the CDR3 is TGTGCTAGCAGCCCGATTCAGGGATATGACTCCTACGAGCAGTACTTC. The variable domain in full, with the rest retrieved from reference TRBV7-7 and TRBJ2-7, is GAGVSQSPRYKVTKRGQDVTLRCDPISSHATLYWYQQALGQGPEFLTYFNYEAQPDKSGLPSDRFSAERPEGSISTLTIQRTEQRDSAMYRCASSPIQGYDSYEQYFGPGTRLTVT.

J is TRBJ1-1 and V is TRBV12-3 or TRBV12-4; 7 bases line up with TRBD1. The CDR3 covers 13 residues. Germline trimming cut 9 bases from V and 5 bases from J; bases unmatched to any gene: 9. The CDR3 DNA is TGTGCCAGTAGGAGACAGGGATTGACTGAAGCTTTCTTT. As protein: CASRRQGLTEAFF.

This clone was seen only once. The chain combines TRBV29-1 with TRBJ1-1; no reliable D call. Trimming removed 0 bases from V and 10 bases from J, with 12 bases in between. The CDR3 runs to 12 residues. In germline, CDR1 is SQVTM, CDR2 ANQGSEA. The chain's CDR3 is CSVEETYSPAFF. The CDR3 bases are TGCAGCGTTGAAGAGACTTATTCCCCAGCTTTCTTT.

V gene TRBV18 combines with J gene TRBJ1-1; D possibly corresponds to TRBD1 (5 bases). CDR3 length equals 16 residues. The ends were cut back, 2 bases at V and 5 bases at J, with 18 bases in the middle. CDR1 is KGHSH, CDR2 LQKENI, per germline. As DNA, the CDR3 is TGTGCCAGCTCACCAAGTTCTCGACAGTCGGGTACTGAAGCTTTCTTT. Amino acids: CASSPSSRQSGTEAFF.

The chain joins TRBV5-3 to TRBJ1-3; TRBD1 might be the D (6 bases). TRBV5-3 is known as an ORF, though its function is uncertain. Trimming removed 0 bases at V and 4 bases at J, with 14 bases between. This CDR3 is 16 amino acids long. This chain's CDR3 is CARSLVTGTRGNTIYF. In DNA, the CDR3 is TGTGCCAGAAGCTTGGTTACAGGGACAAGAGGAAACACCATATATTTT.

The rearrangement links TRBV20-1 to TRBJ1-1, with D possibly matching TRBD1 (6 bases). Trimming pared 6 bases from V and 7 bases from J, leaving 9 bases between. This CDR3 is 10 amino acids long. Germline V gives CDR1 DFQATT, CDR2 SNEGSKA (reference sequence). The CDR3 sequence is CSARTDEAFF. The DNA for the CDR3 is TGCAGTGCGAGGACAGATGAAGCTTTCTTT.

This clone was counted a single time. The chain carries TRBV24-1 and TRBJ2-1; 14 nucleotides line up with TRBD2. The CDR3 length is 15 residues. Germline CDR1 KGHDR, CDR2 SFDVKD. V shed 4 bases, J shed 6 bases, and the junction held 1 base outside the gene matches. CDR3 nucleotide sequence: TGTGCCACCAGTGAGGGGACTAGCGGGAGCAATGAGCAGTTCTTC. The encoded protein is CATSEGTSGSNEQFF.

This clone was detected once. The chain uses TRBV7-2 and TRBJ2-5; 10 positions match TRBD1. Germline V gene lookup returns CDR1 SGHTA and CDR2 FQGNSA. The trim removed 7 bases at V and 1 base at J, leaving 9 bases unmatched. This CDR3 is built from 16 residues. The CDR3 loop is CASNNRDRGGQETQYF. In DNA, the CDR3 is TGTGCCAGCAACAACCGGGACAGGGGAGGCCAAGAGACCCAGTACTTC.

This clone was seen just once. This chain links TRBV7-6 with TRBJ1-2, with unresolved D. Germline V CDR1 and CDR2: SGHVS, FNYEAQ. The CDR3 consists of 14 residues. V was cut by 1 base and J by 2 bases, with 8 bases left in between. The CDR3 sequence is CASSLGTGNYGYTF. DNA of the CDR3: TGTGCCAGCAGCTTAGGAACGGGGAACTATGGCTACACCTTC.

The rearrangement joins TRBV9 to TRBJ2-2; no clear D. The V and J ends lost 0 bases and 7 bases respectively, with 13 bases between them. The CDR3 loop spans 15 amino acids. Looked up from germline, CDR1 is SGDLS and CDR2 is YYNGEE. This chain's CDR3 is CASSVGAAIDGELFF. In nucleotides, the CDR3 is TGTGCCAGCAGCGTAGGGGCTGCCATAGACGGGGAGCTGTTTTTT.

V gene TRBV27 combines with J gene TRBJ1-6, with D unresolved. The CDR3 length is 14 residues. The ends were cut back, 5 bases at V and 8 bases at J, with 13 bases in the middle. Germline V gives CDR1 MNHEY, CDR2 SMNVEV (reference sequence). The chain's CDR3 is CASSLGRVHSPLHF. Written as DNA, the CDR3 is TGTGCCAGCAGTCTCGGGAGGGTCCATTCACCCCTCCACTTT.

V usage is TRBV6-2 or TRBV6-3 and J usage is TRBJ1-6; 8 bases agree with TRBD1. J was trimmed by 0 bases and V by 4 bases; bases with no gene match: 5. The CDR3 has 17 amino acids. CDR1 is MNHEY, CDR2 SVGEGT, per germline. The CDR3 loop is CASSSWTGSSYNSPLHF. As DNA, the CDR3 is TGTGCCAGCAGTTCGTGGACAGGGAGCTCCTATAATTCACCCCTCCACTTT.

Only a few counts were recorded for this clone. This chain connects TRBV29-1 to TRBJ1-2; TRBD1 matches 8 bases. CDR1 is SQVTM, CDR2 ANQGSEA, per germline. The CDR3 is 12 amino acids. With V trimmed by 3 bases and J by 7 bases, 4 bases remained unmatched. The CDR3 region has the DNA TGCAGCGTTGATGGACAGGGTCCTGGCTACACCTTC. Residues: CSVDGQGPGYTF.

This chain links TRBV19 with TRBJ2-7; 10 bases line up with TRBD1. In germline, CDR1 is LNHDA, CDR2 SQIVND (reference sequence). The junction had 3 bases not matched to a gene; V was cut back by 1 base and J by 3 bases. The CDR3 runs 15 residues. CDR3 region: CASSIAGQGDYEQYF. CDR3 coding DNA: TGTGCCAGTAGTATAGCCGGACAGGGGGACTACGAGCAGTACTTC.